This TCR beta chain stems from a study of T cell repertoires and Cas9 in healthy adults. The assay was immunoSEQ multiplex PCR, and TCRdb's table has in-frame clones only and misses some. This repertoire shows tens of thousands of clones, roughly nine tenths found once; its top ten account for 0.6% to 0.8%. The CDR3 contains 15 residues. CDR1 is LNHNV, CDR2 YYDKDF, per germline (reference sequence). V dropped 0 bases and J dropped 0 bases, with 9 bases sitting between them. The gene calls are TRBV15 and TRBJ2-7; TRBD2 might be the D (7 bases). Sequenced: CD4+ effector T cells (CD127+, CD25-, CD137-, CD154-) from PBMCs; culture status not recorded. This clonotype originated in a human donor in good health. Here the CDR3 DNA reads TGTGCCACCAGCAGAGATCGGGGGGCCTCCTACGAGCAGTACTTC. Amino acids: CATSRDRGASYEQYF.